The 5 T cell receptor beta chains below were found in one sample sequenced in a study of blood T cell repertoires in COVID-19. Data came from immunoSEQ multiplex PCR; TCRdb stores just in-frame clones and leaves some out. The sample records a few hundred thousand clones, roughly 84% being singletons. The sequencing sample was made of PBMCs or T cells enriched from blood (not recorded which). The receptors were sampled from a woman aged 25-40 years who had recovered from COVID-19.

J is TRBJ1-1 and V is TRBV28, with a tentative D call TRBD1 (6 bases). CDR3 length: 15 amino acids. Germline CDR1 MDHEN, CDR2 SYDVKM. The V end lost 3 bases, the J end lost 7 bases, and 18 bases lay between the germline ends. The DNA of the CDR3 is TGTGCCAGCAGTTTTCAATCCCAGGGGCTTAGTGAAGCTTTCTTT. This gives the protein CASSFQSQGLSEAFF. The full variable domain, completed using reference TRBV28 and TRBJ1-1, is DVKVTQSSRYLVKRTGEKVFLECVQDMDHENMFWYRQDPGLGLRLIYFSYDVKMKEKGDIPEGYSVSREKKERFSLILESASTNQTSMYLCASSFQSQGLSEAFFGQGTRLTVV.

The CDR3 loop reads CASRPSSGNTIYF. The CDR3 region has the DNA TGTGCCAGCAGGCCGAGCTCTGGAAACACCATATATTTT. The V and J genes are TRBV12-3 or TRBV12-4 and TRBJ1-3; D not certain. The V end was cut by 6 bases, the J end by 0 bases, with 6 bases between. The CDR3 runs 13 residues.

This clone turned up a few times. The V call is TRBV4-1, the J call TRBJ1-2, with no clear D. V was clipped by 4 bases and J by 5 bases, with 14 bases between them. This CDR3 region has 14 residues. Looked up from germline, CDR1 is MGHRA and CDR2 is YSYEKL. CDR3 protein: CASSPFLDAYGYTF. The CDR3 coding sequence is TGCGCCAGCAGCCCCTTCTTAGATGCATATGGCTACACCTTC.

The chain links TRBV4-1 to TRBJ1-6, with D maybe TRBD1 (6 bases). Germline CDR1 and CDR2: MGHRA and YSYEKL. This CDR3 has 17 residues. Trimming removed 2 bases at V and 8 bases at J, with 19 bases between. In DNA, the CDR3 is TGCGCCAGCAGCCAACCCGAAAGAGGACAGAGACATTCACCCCTCCACTTT. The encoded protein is CASSQPERGQRHSPLHF.

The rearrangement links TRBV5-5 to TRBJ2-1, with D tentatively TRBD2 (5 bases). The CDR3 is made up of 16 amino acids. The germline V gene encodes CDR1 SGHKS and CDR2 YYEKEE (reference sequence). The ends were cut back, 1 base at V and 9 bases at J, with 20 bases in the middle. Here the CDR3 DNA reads TGTGCCAGCAGCTTGCCCGCTAGCTTACTCTGGGGTGAGCAGTTCTTC. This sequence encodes CASSLPASLLWGEQFF.